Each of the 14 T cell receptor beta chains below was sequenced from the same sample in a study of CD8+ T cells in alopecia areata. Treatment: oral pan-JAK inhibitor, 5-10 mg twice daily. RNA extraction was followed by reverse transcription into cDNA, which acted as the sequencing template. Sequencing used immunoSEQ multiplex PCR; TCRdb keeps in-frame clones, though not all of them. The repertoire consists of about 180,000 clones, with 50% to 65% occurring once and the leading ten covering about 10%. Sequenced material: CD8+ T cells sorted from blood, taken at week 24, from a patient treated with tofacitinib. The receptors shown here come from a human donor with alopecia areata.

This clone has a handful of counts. CDR3 sequence: CASSHSGRNTGELFF. The CDR3 DNA is TGTGCCAGCAGCCACTCGGGACGGAATACCGGGGAGCTGTTTTTT. This chain connects TRBV14 to TRBJ2-2; D possibly matches TRBD1 or TRBD2 (5 bases each). Trimming stripped 3 bases from V and 5 bases from J, with 13 bases between. Looked up from germline, CDR1 is SGHDN and CDR2 is FVKESK. The CDR3 has 15 residues.

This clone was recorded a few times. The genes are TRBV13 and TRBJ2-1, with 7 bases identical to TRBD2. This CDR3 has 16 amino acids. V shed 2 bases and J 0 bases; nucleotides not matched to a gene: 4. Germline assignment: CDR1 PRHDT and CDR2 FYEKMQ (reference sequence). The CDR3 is CASSLQWGGSYNEQFF. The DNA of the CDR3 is TGTGCCAGCAGCTTACAATGGGGGGGCTCCTACAATGAGCAGTTCTTC.

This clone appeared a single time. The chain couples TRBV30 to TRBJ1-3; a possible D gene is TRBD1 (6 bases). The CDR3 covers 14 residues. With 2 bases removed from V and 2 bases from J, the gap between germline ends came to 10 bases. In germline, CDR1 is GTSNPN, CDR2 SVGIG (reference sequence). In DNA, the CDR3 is TGTGCCTGGAGTCCCCGACAGGCTGGAAACACCATATATTTT. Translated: CAWSPRQAGNTIYF. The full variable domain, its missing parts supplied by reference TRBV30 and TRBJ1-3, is SQTIHQWPATLVQPVGSPLSLECTVEGTSNPNLYWYRQAAGRGLQLLFYSVGIGQISSEVPQNLSASRPQDRQFILSSKKLLLSDSGFYLCAWSPRQAGNTIYFGEGSWLTVV.

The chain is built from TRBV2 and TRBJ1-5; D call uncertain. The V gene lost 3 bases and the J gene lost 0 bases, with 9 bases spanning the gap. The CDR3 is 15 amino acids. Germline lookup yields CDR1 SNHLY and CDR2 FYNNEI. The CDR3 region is CASSDSQISNQPQHF. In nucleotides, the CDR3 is TGTGCCAGCAGTGATTCGCAAATTAGCAATCAGCCCCAGCATTTT.

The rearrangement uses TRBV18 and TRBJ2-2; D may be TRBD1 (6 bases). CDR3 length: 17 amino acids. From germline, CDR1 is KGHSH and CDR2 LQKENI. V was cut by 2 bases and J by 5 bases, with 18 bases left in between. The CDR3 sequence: CASSPTGTTSKTGELFF. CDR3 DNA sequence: TGTGCCAGCTCACCAACAGGGACGACTTCTAAGACCGGGGAGCTGTTTTTT.

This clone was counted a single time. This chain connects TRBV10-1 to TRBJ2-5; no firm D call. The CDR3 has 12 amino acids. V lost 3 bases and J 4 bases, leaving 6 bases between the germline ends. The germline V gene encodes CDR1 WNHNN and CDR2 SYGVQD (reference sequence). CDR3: CASSDPGETQYF. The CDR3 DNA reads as TGCGCCAGCAGTGATCCGGGAGAGACCCAGTACTTC.

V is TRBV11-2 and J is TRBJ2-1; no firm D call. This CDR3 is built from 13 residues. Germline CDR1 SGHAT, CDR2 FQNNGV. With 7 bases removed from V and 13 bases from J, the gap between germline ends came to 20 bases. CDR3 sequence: CASTAEDPRGQFF. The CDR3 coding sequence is TGTGCCAGCACCGCTGAAGACCCTCGAGGTCAGTTCTTC.

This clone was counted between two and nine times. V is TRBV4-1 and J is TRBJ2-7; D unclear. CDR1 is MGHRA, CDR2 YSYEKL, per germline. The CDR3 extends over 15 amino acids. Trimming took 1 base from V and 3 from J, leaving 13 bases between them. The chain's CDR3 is CASSQVANLDYEQYF. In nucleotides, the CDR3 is TGCGCCAGCAGCCAAGTGGCAAACCTGGACTACGAGCAGTACTTC.

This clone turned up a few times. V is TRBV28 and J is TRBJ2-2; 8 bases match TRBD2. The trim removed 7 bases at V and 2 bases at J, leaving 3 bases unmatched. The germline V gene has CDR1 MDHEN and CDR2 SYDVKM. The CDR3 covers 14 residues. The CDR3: CASMGLVNTGELFF. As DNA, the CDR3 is TGTGCCAGCATGGGACTAGTCAACACCGGGGAGCTGTTTTTT.

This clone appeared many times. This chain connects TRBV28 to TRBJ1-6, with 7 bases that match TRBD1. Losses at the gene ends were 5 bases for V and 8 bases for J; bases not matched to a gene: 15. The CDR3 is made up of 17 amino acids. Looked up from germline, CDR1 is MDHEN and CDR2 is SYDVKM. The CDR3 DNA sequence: TGTGCCAGCAGTCCACCGTTGACCGGGACAGAAGATTCACCCCTCCACTTT. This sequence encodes CASSPPLTGTEDSPLHF.

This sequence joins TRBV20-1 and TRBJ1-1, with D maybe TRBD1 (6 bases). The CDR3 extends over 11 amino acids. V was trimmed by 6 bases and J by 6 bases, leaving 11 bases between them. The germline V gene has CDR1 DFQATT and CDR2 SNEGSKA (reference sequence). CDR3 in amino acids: CSASGGPEAFF. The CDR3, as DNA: TGCAGTGCCAGCGGGGGGCCTGAAGCTTTCTTT.

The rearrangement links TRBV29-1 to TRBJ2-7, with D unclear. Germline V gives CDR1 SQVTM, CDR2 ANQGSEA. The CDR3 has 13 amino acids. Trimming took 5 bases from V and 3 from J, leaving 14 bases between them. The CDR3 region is CSVLGGMGYEQYF. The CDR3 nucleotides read TGCAGCGTTCTGGGTGGTATGGGCTACGAGCAGTACTTC.

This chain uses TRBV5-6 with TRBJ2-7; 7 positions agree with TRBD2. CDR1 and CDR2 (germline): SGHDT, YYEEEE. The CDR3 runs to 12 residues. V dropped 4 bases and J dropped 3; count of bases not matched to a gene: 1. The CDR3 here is CASSRGSYEQYF. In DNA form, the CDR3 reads TGTGCCAGCAGCCGCGGGAGCTACGAGCAGTACTTC. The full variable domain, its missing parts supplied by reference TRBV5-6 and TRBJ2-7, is DAGVTQSPTHLIKTRGQQVTLRCSPKSGHDTVSWYQQALGQGPQFIFQYYEEEERQRGNFPDRFSGHQFPNYSSELNVNALLLGDSALYLCASSRGSYEQYFGPGTRLTVT.

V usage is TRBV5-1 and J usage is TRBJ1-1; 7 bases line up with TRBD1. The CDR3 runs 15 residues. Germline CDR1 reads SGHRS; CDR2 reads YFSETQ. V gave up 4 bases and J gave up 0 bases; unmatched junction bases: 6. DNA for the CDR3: TGCGCCAGCAGCGAAAAACAGGGGTTGAACACTGAAGCTTTCTTT. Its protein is CASSEKQGLNTEAFF.